This T cell receptor (beta chain) emerged from a study of somatic mutations in cytotoxic T cells in rheumatoid arthritis. Study in general: Sorted by flow to nearly 100% purity were some V beta antibody-stained T-cell populations, including V beta1+ cells sequenced for TCRB.

Flow cytometry served to check the purity of CD4+ and CD8+ cells, which were isolated by positive magnetic bead selection. There are 18 residues in the CDR3. Trimming took 0 bases from V and 0 from J, leaving 15 bases between them. Germline values: CDR1 LGHNA, CDR2 YNFKEQ. TCRdb's copy holds only in-frame clones and misses some; the assay was immunoSEQ multiplex PCR. The sample yields approximately 6,700 clones, approximately 70% seen once. The chain couples TRBV4-2 to TRBJ2-1; possibly TRBD2 for D (6 bases). The clonotype originates from a man in his forties or fifties in good health. The sample was CD8+ T cells sorted from blood. The CDR3 spells CASSQDPVGGSSYNEQFF. As DNA, the CDR3 is TGTGCCAGCAGCCAAGACCCTGTTGGAGGGAGCTCCTACAATGAGCAGTTCTTC.